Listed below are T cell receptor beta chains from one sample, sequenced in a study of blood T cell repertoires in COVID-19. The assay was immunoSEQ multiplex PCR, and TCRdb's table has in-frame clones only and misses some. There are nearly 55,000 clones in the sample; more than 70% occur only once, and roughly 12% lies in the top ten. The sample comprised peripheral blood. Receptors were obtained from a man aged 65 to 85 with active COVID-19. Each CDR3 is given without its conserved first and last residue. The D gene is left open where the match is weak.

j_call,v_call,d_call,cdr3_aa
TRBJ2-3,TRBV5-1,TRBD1,ASSLGQGAGTQY
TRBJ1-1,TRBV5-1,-,ASSLARQGDTEAF
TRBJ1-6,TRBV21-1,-,ASSRGHGDRWGTNSPLH
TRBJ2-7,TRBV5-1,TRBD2,ASSPELAGQYEQY
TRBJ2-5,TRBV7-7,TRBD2,ASSLVLAEETQY
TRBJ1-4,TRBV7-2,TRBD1,ASSLVDRGGEKLF
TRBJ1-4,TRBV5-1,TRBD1,ASSEQGQGNEKLF
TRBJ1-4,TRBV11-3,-,ASSLPTGWGEKLF
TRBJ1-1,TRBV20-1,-,SVPLRAEAF
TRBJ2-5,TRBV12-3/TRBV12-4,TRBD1,ASSLGQKETQY
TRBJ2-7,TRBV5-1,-,ASSLDASRSYEQY
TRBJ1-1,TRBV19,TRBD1,ASTPYGQGIMNTEAF
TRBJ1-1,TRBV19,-,ASSPPRTANTEAF
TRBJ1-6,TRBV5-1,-,ASSFGHNSPLH
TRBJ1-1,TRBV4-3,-,ASSHGLGAEAF
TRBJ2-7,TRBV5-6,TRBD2,ASSLAGGALSYEQY
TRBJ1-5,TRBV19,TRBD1,ASSIGTGGGQPQH
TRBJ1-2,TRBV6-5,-,ASTPMRGGNYGYT
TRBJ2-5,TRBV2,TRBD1,ASRRTPGGQETQY
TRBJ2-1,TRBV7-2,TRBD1,ASSSHRGAYNEQF
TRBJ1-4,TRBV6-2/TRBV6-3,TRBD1,ASSYGQGAFNEKLF
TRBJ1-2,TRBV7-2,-,ASSLTHRNYGYT
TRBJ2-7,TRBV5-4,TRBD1,ASSLGPGQGRNYEQY
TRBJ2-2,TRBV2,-,ASSEVRGWGELF
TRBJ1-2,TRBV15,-,ATSRARGLSLNYGYT
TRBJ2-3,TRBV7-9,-,ASSLEGGASDTQY
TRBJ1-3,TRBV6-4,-,ASSPGGNTIY
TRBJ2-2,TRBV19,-,ASSGARTATGELF
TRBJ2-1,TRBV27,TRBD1,ASSLSPGQGTDSPYNEQF
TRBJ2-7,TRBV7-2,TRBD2,ASSPRTSGGTFTKY
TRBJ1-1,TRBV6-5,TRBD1,ASSYSNLGGRAF
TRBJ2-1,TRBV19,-,ASSNGRSVERGNEQF
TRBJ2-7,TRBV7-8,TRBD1,ASKETGGNYEQY
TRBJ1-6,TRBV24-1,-,ATSDLTGRRGPWGLH
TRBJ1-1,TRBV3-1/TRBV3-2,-,ASSHPPNRAMNTEAF
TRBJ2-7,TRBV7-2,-,ASSRPPGTSHYEQY
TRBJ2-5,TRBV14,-,ASSQLETQY
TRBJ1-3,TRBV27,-,ASSLTLPSSGNTIY
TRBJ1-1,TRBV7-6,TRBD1,ASSLSWTGDTEAF
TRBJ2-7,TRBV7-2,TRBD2,ASSLAPSGGPSSYEQY
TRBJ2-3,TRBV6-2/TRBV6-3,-,ASSYGGAGTDTQY
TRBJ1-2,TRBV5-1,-,ASRGGTQVYGYT
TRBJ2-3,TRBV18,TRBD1,ASSSRQGSETDTQY
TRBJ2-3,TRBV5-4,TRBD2,ASSLPRLAGGNTDTQY
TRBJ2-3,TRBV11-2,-,ASSLAGSDTQY
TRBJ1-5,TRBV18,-,ASSPGAGQPQH
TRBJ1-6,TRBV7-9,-,ASSPTWGGNSPLH
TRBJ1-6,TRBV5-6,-,ASSFYLYNSPLH
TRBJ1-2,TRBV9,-,ASSVDRDPTYYGYT